Listed here are 21 T cell receptor beta chains from one sample, sequenced in a study of PD-1 blockade in classical Hodgkin lymphoma. Time point in this sample: newly diagnosed, previously untreated cHL patient sample. Negative selection with magnetic separation was used to purify CD4+ T cells from thawed PBMCs. Using immunoSEQ multiplex PCR, the repertoire was profiled, and TCRdb retains in-frame clones only, with some absent. This table holds roughly 23,000 clones, 85% to 90% found once. The sequencing input was CD4+ T cells from blood. These TCRs come from a human donor with classical Hodgkin lymphoma.

This clone was seen more than once but under ten times. The chain uses TRBV30 and TRBJ1-1, with D perhaps matching TRBD1 (5 bases). CDR1 GTSNPN and CDR2 SVGIG come from the germline V gene (reference sequence). The V end was cut by 3 bases, the J end by 9 bases, with 17 bases between. CDR3 length: 13 residues. This CDR3 reads CAWSGGLAGKAFF. The CDR3 nucleotides read TGTGCCTGGAGCGGGGGGTTAGCGGGTAAAGCTTTCTTT.

The chain employs TRBV11-2 and TRBJ1-1, with D maybe TRBD1 (5 bases). Germline V lookup: CDR1 SGHAT, CDR2 FQNNGV. The CDR3 contains 15 residues. The ends were cut back, 5 bases at V and 0 bases at J, with 13 bases in the middle. CDR3: CASSPGTLMNTEAFF. The CDR3, as DNA: TGTGCCAGCAGCCCCGGGACGTTGATGAACACTGAAGCTTTCTTT. The entire variable domain, with the rest obtained from reference TRBV11-2 and TRBJ1-1, is as follows: EAGVAQSPRYKIIEKRQSVAFWCNPISGHATLYWYQQILGQGPKLLIQFQNNGVVDDSQLPKDRFSAERLKGVDSTLKIQPAKLEDSAVYLCASSPGTLMNTEAFFGQGTRLTVV.

This chain uses TRBV6-4 with TRBJ2-2; perhaps TRBD2 as D (6 bases). Trimming removed 2 bases from V and 4 bases from J, with 14 bases in between. Looked up from germline, CDR1 is MRHNA and CDR2 is SNTAGT. The CDR3 is 16 residues long. CDR3 bases: TGTGCCAGCAGTGACATTTATTTGGGGGGCACCGGGGAGCTGTTTTTT. Protein: CASSDIYLGGTGELFF.

The V gene is TRBV4-3, the J gene TRBJ1-1; TRBD1 matches at 7 bases. The CDR3 has 14 amino acids. Trimming cost V 4 bases and J 4 bases; bases outside gene matches: 6. Germline-derived CDR1 and CDR2 are LGHNA and YSLEER. CDR3 DNA sequence: TGCGCCAGCAGCCGGCAGGGGGAACGCACTGAAGCTTTCTTT. It yields the protein CASSRQGERTEAFF.

The chain is built from TRBV2 and TRBJ2-1; 13 bases are shared with TRBD2. The V and J ends lost 7 bases and 4 bases, in that order; junction bases with no gene match: 4. The CDR3 is 15 residues long. Germline V gene sequence: CDR1 SNHLY, CDR2 FYNNEI. CDR3 coding DNA: TGTGCCAGCACTAAGACTAGCGGGGGGTACAATGAGCAGTTCTTC. Translated, it gives CASTKTSGGYNEQFF. Variable domain in full (rest from reference TRBV2 and TRBJ2-1): EPEVTQTPSHQVTQMGQEVILRCVPISNHLYFYWYRQILGQKVEFLVSFYNNEISEKSEIFDDQFSVERPDGSNFTLKIRSTKLEDSAMYFCASTKTSGGYNEQFFGPGTRLTVL.

The V and J genes are TRBV5-4 and TRBJ2-5; 12 bases align to TRBD2. CDR1 is SGHNT and CDR2 is YYREEE in the germline V gene (reference sequence). CDR3 length: 15 amino acids. V gave up 1 base and J gave up 5 bases; unmatched junction bases: 3. The CDR3: CASSLPSGGAETQYF. The CDR3 DNA follows: TGTGCCAGCAGCTTGCCTAGCGGGGGGGCCGAGACCCAGTACTTC. The full variable domain, its missing parts supplied by reference TRBV5-4 and TRBJ2-5, is ETGVTQSPTHLIKTRGQQVTLRCSSQSGHNTVSWYQQALGQGPQFIFQYYREEENGRGNFPPRFSGLQFPNYSSELNVNALELDDSALYLCASSLPSGGAETQYFGPGTRLLVL.

The V call is TRBV6-6, the J call TRBJ1-6; D call uncertain. V lost 4 bases and J 9 bases, leaving 13 bases between the germline ends. Germline V gene lookup returns CDR1 MNHNY and CDR2 SVGAGI (reference sequence). CDR3 length equals 14 residues. CDR3 in amino acids: CASSSNTPTSPLHF. The CDR3 DNA is TGTGCCAGCAGTTCGAACACCCCCACTTCACCCCTCCACTTT.

This chain uses TRBV7-2 with TRBJ2-7, with 7 nucleotides matching TRBD2. The V segment lost 1 base and the J segment 3 bases; nucleotides outside the gene matches: 15. Germline CDR1 reads SGHTA; CDR2 reads FQGNSA. The CDR3 is 18 amino acids. The chain's CDR3 is CASSLGSGERPGGYEQYF. The DNA for the CDR3 is TGTGCCAGCAGCTTAGGGTCCGGTGAAAGGCCGGGGGGCTACGAGCAGTACTTC.

The chain couples TRBV30 to TRBJ2-6; D is possibly TRBD1 (5 bases). Germline V CDR1 and CDR2: GTSNPN, SVGIG (reference sequence). The CDR3 consists of 18 residues. V shed 1 base and J shed 0 bases, with 16 bases lying between them. CDR3 amino acids: CAWSDRTWSYSGANVLTF. Written as DNA, the CDR3 is TGTGCCTGGAGTGACCGGACATGGTCTTACTCTGGGGCCAACGTCCTGACTTTC.

V and J are TRBV10-3 and TRBJ2-7; unclear D gene. Trimming removed 0 bases at V and 1 base at J, with 10 bases between. CDR1 ENHRY and CDR2 SYGVKD come from the germline V gene. The CDR3 spans 15 residues. The CDR3 nucleotides read TGTGCCATCAGTGAGTCATCAAGCAGATCCTACGAGCAGTACTTC. Amino acid sequence: CAISESSSRSYEQYF.

The rearrangement links TRBV19 to TRBJ1-6; 12 bases align to TRBD1. Unmatched junction bases numbered 18, after V lost 10 bases and J lost 8 bases. This CDR3 is built from 18 residues. Germline-derived CDR1 and CDR2 are LNHDA and SQIVND (reference sequence). The CDR3 spells CATSDGTGGMVGHSPLHF. The CDR3 DNA follows: TGTGCCACGAGCGACGGGACAGGGGGCATGGTAGGGCATTCACCCCTCCACTTT.

V and J are TRBV7-2 and TRBJ2-3, with D tentatively TRBD1 (6 bases). The V end was cut by 3 bases, the J end by 4 bases, with 20 bases between. CDR3 length: 17 amino acids. Looked up from germline, CDR1 is SGHTA and CDR2 is FQGNSA. The CDR3 loop is CASSLIGRTAVPDTQYF. The CDR3 nucleotides read TGTGCCAGCAGCTTGATTGGGCGGACAGCTGTTCCAGATACGCAGTATTTT. Full variable domain (rest looked up from reference TRBV7-2 and TRBJ2-3): GAGVSQSPSNKVTEKGKDVELRCDPISGHTALYWYRQSLGQGLEFLIYFQGNSAPDKSGLPSDRFSAERTGGSVSTLTIQRTQQEDSAVYLCASSLIGRTAVPDTQYFGPGTRLTVL.

The genes are TRBV7-3 and TRBJ2-3, with D unclear. CDR3 length: 13 amino acids. V lost 1 base to trimming and J lost 2 bases, with 4 bases between them. Germline V gives CDR1 SGHTA, CDR2 FQGTGA. The CDR3 nucleotides are TGTGCCAGCAGCTTAATCTACACAGATACGCAGTATTTT. As protein: CASSLIYTDTQYF.

The V and J genes are TRBV5-1 and TRBJ1-2, with D uncertain. Trimming left V 0 bases short and J 2 bases short, with 8 bases between. CDR1 is SGHRS and CDR2 is YFSETQ in the germline V gene. CDR3 length: 14 residues. CDR3 region: CASSLDVQNYGYTF. CDR3 nucleotide sequence: TGCGCCAGCAGCTTGGATGTACAGAACTATGGCTACACCTTC.

This sequence joins TRBV6-6 and TRBJ1-2, with 7 bases fitting TRBD1. The junction had 9 bases not matched to a gene; V was cut back by 6 bases and J by 2 bases. Germline CDR1 MNHNY, CDR2 SVGAGI (reference sequence). The length of the CDR3 is 15 residues. The CDR3 is CASSLTRQGNYGYTF. The CDR3 DNA follows: TGTGCCAGCAGCCTCACCCGACAGGGAAACTATGGCTACACCTTC.

This chain joins TRBV18 and TRBJ2-3; 7 bases are a match to TRBD1. CDR1 KGHSH and CDR2 LQKENI come from the germline V gene. V gave up 4 bases and J gave up 1 base; unmatched junction bases: 5. The CDR3 covers 15 residues. The CDR3 DNA is TGTGCCAGCTCACGGACAGGACGGGGCACAGATACGCAGTATTTT. It encodes CASSRTGRGTDTQYF.

The CDR3 DNA reads TGTGCCAGCAGCTCCACGACAGCATACGAGCAGTACTTC. Translated, it gives CASSSTTAYEQYF. The gene calls are TRBV7-2 and TRBJ2-7, with D perhaps TRBD1 (5 bases). Trimming cost V 4 bases and J 4 bases, with 11 bases left between them. The CDR3 runs to 13 residues. In germline, CDR1 is SGHTA, CDR2 FQGNSA.

The count of this clone is one. The chain uses TRBV7-9 and TRBJ1-3, with unresolved D. Trimming removed 1 base at V and 0 bases at J, with 7 bases between. Germline V gene lookup returns CDR1 SEHNR and CDR2 FQNEAQ (reference sequence). The CDR3 runs 15 residues. The CDR3: CASSLGAGSGNTIYF. The CDR3 DNA follows: TGTGCCAGCAGCTTAGGGGCGGGCTCTGGAAACACCATATATTTT.

The J gene is TRBJ2-5, the V gene TRBV21-1; whether TRBD2, the table's D call, matches the DNA was not checked. TRBV21-1 is reported as a pseudogene. The CDR3 is 16 amino acids. CDR3 sequence (DNA): TGTGCCAGCAGCGTCAGGGAGGCGGGACGTGGTGAGACCCAGTACTTC. Translation gives CASSVREAGRGETQYF.

This rearrangement joins TRBV5-5 to TRBJ2-5, with D hard to call. Germline CDR1 is SGHKS and CDR2 is YYEKEE (reference sequence). The CDR3 contains 15 residues. Between the trimmed V and J ends, which lost 3 bases and 2 bases, there was a span of 14 bases. In DNA, the CDR3 is TGTGCCAGCAGCTCAGGAGAGCAGCATCAAGAGACCCAGTACTTC. This encodes CASSSGEQHQETQYF.

The chain carries TRBV19 and TRBJ2-1; weak D call: TRBD2 (6 bases). CDR1 and CDR2 from the germline V gene are LNHDA and SQIVND (reference sequence). This CDR3 has 16 residues. The germline V and J ends were trimmed by 2 bases and 4 bases, with 15 bases remaining between them. Here the CDR3 reads CASSIPRGTGYNEQFF. CDR3 sequence (DNA): TGTGCCAGTAGTATACCTCGGGGGACTGGGTACAATGAGCAGTTCTTC.